This T cell receptor (beta chain) was obtained from a study of PD-L1 blockade in urothelial cancer. Profiling relied on immunoSEQ multiplex PCR, and the TCRdb table lists in-frame clones only, not all of them. The sample lists 35,000 to 45,000 clones; 82% were seen once. Patients' cancers were locally advanced or metastatic urothelial carcinomas. V lost 5 bases, J lost 9 bases, and 9 bases stayed unmatched. Looked up from germline, CDR1 is SGHTA and CDR2 is FQGNSA. CDR3 length equals 14 residues. This receptor was obtained from a man between 65 and 85 years old with urothelial cancer. The V gene is TRBV7-2, the J gene TRBJ2-1; 8 bases are a match to TRBD2. The specimen comprised PBMCs, sampled around atezolizumab (anti-PD-L1) treatment. The CDR3 sequence: CASSTPGTRVEQFF. The CDR3 DNA sequence: TGTGCCAGCAGCACACCCGGGACTAGGGTTGAGCAGTTCTTC.